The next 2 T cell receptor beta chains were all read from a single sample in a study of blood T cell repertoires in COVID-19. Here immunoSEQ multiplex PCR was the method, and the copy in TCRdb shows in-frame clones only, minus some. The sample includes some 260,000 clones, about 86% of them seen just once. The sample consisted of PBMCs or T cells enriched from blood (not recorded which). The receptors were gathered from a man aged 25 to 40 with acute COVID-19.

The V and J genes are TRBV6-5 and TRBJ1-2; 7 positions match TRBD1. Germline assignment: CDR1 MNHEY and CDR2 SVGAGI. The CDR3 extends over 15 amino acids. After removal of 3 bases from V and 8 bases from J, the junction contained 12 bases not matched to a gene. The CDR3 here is CASSYRGPGGVGYTF. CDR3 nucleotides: TGTGCCAGCAGTTATAGGGGGCCAGGGGGTGTAGGCTACACCTTC.

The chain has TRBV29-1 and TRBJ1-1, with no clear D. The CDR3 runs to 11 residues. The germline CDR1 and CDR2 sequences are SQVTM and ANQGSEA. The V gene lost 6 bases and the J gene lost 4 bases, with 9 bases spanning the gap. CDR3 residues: CSVAVGTEAFF. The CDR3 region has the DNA TGCAGCGTGGCAGTTGGCACTGAAGCTTTCTTT. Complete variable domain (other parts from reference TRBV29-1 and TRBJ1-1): SAVISQKPSRDICQRGTSLTIQCQVDSQVTMMFWYRQQPGQSLTLIATANQGSEATYESGFVIDKFPISRPNLTFSTLTVSNMSPEDSSIYLCSVAVGTEAFFGQGTRLTVV.